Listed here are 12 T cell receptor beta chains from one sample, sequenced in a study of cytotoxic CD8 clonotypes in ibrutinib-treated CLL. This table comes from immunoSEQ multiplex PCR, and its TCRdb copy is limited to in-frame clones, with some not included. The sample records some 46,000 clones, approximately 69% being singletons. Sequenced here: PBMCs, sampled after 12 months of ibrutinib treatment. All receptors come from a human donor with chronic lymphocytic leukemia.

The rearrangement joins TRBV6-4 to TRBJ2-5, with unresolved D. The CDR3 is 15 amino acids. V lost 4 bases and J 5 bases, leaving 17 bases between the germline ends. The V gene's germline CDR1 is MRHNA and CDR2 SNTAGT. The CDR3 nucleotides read TGTGCCAGCAGTGGGATCGTTGGAGTTTGGGAGACCCAGTACTTC. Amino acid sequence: CASSGIVGVWETQYF.

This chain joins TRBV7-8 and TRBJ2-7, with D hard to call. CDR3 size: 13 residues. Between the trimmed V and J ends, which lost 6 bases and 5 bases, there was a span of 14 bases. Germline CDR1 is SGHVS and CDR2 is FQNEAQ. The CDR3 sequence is CASRPYEENEQYF. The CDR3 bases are TGTGCCAGCAGGCCCTATGAAGAAAACGAGCAGTACTTC.

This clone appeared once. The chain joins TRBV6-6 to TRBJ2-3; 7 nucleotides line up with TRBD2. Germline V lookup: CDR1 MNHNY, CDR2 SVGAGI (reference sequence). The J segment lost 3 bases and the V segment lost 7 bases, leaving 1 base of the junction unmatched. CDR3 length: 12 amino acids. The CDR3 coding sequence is TGTGCCAGCACGGGGGGAACAGATACGCAGTATTTT. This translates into CASTGGTDTQYF.

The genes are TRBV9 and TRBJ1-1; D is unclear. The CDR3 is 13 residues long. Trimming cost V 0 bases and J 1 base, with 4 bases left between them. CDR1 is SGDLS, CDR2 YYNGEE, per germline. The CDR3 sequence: CASSVATNTEAFF. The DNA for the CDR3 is TGTGCCAGCAGCGTAGCCACGAACACTGAAGCTTTCTTT. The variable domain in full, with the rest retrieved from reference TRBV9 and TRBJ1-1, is DSGVTQTPKHLITATGQRVTLRCSPRSGDLSVYWYQQSLDQGLQFLIQYYNGEERAKGNILERFSAQQFPDLHSELNLSSLELGDSALYFCASSVATNTEAFFGQGTRLTVV.

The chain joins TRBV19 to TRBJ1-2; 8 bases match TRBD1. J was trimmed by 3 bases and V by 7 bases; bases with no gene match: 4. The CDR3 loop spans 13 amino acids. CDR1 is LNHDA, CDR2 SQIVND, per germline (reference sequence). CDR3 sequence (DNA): TGTGCCAGTAAGGGACAGGTCTACTATGGCTACACCTTC. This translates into CASKGQVYYGYTF.

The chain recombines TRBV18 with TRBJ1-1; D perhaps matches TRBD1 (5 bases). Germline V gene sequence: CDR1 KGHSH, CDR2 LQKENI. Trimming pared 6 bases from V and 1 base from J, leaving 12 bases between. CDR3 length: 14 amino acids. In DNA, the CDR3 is TGTGCCAGCTCGAGGGACGGAAAGAACACTGAAGCTTTCTTT. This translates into CASSRDGKNTEAFF. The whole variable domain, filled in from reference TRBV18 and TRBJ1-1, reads NAGVMQNPRHLVRRRGQEARLRCSPMKGHSHVYWYRQLPEEGLKFMVYLQKENIIDESGMPKERFSAEFPKEGPSILRIQQVVRGDSAAYFCASSRDGKNTEAFFGQGTRLTVV.

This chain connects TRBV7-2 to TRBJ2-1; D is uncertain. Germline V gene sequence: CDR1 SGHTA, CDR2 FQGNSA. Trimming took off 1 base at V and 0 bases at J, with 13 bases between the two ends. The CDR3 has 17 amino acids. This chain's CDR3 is CASSLVAWGSSYNEQFF. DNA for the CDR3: TGTGCCAGCAGCTTAGTGGCATGGGGAAGCTCCTACAATGAGCAGTTCTTC.

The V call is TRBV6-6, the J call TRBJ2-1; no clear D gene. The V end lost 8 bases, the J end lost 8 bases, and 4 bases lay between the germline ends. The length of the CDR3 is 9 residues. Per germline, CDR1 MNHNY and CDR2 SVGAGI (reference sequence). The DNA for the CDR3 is TGTGCCAGCGGGTATGAGCAGTTCTTC. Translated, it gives CASGYEQFF.

The CDR3 is CASSLVGAAHYGYTF. In DNA, the CDR3 is TGTGCCAGCAGCTTAGTAGGGGCAGCCCACTATGGCTACACCTTC. The genes are TRBV7-8 and TRBJ1-2; tentative D call: TRBD1 (5 bases). The CDR3 is 15 amino acids. Per the germline V gene, CDR1 is SGHVS and CDR2 is FQNEAQ. The ends were cut back, 1 base at V and 3 bases at J, with 12 bases in the middle. Using reference TRBV7-8 and TRBJ1-2 for the parts outside the CDR3, the full variable domain is GAGVSQSPRYKVAKRGQDVALRCDPISGHVSLFWYQQALGQGPEFLTYFQNEAQLDKSGLPSDRFFAERPEGSVSTLKIQRTQQEDSAVYLCASSLVGAAHYGYTFGSGTRLTVV.

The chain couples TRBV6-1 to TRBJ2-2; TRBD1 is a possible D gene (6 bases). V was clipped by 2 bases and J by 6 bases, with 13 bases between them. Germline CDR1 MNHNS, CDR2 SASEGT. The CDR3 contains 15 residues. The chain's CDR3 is CASSEQAGEAGELFF. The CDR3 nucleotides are TGTGCCAGCAGTGAACAGGCAGGGGAAGCCGGGGAGCTGTTTTTT.

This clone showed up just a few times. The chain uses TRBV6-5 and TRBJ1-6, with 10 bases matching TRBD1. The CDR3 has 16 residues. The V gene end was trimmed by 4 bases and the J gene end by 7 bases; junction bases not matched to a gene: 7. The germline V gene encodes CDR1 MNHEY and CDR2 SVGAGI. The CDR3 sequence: CASSSPGQGLNSPLHF. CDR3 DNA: TGTGCCAGCAGTTCTCCGGGACAGGGGCTGAATTCACCCCTCCACTTT.

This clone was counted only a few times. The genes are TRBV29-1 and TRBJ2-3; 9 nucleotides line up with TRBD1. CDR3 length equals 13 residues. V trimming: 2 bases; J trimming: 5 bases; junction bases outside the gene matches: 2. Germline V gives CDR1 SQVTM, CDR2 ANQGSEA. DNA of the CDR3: TGCAGCGTTGAAACAGGGGGCGTAGATACGCAGTATTTT. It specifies CSVETGGVDTQYF.